This paragraph covers one T cell receptor beta chain sequence. Among the donors, all were healthy bone marrow donors. This sample was included in a study of cytomegalovirus exposure and HLA in healthy donors. About the research overall: There were 85 million or so unique TCRs (from HLA-typed donors) in an early data release.

Trimming took 6 bases from V and 12 from J, leaving 15 bases between them. This CDR3 spans 12 amino acids. Germline V gives CDR1 SGHVS, CDR2 FNYEAQ. 60 Vbeta and 13 Jbeta primers were used in PCR. Here immunoSEQ multiplex PCR was the method, and the copy in TCRdb shows in-frame clones only, minus some. The table shows 100,000 to 150,000 clones, with roughly 76% occurring only once. The material sequenced was PBMCs. The rearrangement joins TRBV7-6 to TRBJ2-1; perhaps TRBD1 as D (6 bases). This receptor was obtained from a woman aged 45-60 years in good health and CMV-seronegative. CDR3 sequence reads: CASSLTGIWQFF. CDR3 bases: TGTGCCAGCAGTTTAACAGGGATTTGGCAGTTCTTC.